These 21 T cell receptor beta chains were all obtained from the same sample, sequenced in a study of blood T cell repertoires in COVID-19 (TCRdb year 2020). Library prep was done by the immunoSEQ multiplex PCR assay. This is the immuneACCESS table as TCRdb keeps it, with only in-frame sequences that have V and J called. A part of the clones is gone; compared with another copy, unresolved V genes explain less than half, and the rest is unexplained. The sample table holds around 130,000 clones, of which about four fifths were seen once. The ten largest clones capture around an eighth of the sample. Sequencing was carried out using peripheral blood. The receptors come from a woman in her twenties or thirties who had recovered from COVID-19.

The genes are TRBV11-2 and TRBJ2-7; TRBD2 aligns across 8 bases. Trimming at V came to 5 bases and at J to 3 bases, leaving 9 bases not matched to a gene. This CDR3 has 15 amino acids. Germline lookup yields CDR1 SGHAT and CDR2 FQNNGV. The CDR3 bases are TGTGCCAGCAGCGCAGCTCGGGAGGGCCGCTACGAGCAGTACTTC. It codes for CASSAAREGRYEQYF. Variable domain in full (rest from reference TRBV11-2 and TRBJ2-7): EAGVAQSPRYKIIEKRQSVAFWCNPISGHATLYWYQQILGQGPKLLIQFQNNGVVDDSQLPKDRFSAERLKGVDSTLKIQPAKLEDSAVYLCASSAAREGRYEQYFGPGTRLTVT.

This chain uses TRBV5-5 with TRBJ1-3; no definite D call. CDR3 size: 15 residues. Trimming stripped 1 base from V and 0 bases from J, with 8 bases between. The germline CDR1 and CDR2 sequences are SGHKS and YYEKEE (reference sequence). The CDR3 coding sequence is TGTGCCAGCAGCTTGTGGCCAACCTCTGGAAACACCATATATTTT. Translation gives CASSLWPTSGNTIYF.

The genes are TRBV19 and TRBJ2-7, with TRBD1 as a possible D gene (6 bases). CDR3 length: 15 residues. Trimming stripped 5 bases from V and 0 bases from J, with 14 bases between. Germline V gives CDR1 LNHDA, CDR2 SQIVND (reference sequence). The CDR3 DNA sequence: TGTGCCAGTAGTCTCTCCGGACAGAACTCCTACGAGCAGTACTTC. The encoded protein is CASSLSGQNSYEQYF.

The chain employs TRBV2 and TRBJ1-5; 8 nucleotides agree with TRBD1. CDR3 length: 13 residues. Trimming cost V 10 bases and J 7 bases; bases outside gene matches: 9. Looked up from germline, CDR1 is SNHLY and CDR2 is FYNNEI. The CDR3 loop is CANEDRDRQPQHF. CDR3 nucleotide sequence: TGTGCCAACGAAGACAGGGACAGGCAGCCCCAGCATTTT. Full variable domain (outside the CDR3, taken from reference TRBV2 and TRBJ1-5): EPEVTQTPSHQVTQMGQEVILRCVPISNHLYFYWYRQILGQKVEFLVSFYNNEISEKSEIFDDQFSVERPDGSNFTLKIRSTKLEDSAMYFCANEDRDRQPQHFGDGTRLSIL.

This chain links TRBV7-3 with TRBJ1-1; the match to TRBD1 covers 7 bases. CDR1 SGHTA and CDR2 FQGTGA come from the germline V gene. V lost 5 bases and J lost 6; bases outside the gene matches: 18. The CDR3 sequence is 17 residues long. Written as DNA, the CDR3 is TGTGCCAGCAGCCCAACCGGCGACTTGGGACAGAATGCTGAAGCTTTCTTT. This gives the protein CASSPTGDLGQNAEAFF.

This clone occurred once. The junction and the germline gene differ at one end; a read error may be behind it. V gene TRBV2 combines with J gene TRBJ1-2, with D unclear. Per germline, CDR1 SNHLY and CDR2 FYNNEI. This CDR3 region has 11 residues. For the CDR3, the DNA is TGTGCCAGCAGTGAATCTACGATTGGAGCCTTC. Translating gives CASSESTIGAF. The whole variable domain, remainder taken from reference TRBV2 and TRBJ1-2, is EPEVTQTPSHQVTQMGQEVILRCVPISNHLYFYWYRQILGQKVEFLVSFYNNEISEKSEIFDDQFSVERPDGSNFTLKIRSTKLEDSAMYFCASSESTIGAFGSGTRLTVV.

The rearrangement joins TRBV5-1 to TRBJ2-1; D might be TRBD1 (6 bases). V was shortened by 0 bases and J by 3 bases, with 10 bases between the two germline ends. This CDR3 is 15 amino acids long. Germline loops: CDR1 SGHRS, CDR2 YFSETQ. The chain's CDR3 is CASSLGGPGYNEQFF. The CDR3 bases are TGCGCCAGCAGCTTGGGGGGGCCGGGCTACAATGAGCAGTTCTTC.

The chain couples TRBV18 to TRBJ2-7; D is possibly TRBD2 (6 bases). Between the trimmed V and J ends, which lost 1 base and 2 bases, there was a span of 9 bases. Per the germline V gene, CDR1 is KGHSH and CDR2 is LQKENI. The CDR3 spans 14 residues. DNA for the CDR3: TGTGCCAGCTCACCACTATCGGGGGCCTACGAGCAGTACTTC. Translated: CASSPLSGAYEQYF.

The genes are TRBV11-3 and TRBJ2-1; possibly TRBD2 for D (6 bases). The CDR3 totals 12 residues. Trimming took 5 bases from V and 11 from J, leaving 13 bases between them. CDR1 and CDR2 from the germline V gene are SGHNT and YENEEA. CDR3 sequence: CASSPGTSKQFF. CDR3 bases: TGTGCCAGCAGCCCCGGGACTTCTAAGCAGTTCTTC.

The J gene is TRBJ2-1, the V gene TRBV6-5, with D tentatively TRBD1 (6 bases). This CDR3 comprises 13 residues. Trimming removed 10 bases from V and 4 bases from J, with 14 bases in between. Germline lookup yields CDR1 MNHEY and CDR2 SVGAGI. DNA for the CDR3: TGTGCCACAGGGGAAGCGGCGTACAATGAGCAGTTCTTC. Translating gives CATGEAAYNEQFF.

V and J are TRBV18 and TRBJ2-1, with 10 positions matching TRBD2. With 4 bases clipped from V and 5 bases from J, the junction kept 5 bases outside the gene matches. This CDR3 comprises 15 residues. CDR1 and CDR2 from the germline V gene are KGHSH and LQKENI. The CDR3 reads CASSRRTSGDNEQFF. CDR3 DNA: TGTGCCAGCTCACGACGGACTAGCGGCGACAATGAGCAGTTCTTC.

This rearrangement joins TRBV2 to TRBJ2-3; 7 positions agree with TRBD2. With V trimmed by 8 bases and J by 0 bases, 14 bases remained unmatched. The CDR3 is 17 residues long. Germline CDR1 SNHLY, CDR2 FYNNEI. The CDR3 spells CASDPEGLELSTDTQYF. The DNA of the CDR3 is TGTGCCAGCGACCCCGAAGGACTAGAACTGAGCACAGATACGCAGTATTTT.

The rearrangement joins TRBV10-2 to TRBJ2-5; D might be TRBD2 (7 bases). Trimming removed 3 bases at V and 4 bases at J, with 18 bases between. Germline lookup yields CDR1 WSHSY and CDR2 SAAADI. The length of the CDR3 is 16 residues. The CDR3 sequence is CASSDPGGGGGETQYF. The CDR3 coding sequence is TGCGCCAGCAGTGACCCCGGAGGGGGGGGTGGAGAGACCCAGTACTTC.

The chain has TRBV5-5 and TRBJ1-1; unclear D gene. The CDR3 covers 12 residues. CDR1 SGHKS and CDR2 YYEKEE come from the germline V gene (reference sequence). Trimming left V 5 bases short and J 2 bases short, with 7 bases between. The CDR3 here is CASRTANTEAFF. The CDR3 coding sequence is TGTGCCAGCAGGACTGCCAACACTGAAGCTTTCTTT.

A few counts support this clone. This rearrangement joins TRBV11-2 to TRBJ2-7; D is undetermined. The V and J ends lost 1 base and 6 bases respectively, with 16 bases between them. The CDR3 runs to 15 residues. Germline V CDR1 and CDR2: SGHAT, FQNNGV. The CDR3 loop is CASSLGASWSAEQYF. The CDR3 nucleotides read TGTGCCAGCAGCTTAGGAGCCTCCTGGAGCGCCGAGCAGTACTTC.

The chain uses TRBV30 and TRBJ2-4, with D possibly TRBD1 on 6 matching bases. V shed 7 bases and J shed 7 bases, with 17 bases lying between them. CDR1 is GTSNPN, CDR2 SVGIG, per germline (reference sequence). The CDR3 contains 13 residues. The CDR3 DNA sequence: TGTGCCTACACGACAGGCTTAAAGAACATTCAGTACTTC. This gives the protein CAYTTGLKNIQYF.

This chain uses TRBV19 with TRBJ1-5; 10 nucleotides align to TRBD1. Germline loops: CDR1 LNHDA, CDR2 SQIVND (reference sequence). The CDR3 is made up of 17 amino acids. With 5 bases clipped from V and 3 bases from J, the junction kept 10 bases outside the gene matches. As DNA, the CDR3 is TGTGCCAGTAGTCCAAGCCGGGACAGGGGAGACAATCAGCCCCAGCATTTT. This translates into CASSPSRDRGDNQPQHF.

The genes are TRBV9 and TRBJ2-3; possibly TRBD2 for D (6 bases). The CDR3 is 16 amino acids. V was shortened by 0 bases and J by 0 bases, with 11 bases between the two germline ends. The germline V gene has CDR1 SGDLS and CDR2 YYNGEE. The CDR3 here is CASSVEERVSTDTQYF. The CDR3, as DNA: TGTGCCAGCAGCGTAGAGGAGCGGGTGAGCACAGATACGCAGTATTTT. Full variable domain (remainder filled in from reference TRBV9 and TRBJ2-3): DSGVTQTPKHLITATGQRVTLRCSPRSGDLSVYWYQQSLDQGLQFLIQYYNGEERAKGNILERFSAQQFPDLHSELNLSSLELGDSALYFCASSVEERVSTDTQYFGPGTRLTVL.

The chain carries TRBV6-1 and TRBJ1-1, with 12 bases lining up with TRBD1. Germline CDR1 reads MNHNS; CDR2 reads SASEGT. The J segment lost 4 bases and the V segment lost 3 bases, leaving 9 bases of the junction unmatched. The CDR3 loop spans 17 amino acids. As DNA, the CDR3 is TGTGCCAGCAGTGAGCGGGACAGGGGGCTCTTCAGCACTGAAGCTTTCTTT. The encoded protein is CASSERDRGLFSTEAFF.

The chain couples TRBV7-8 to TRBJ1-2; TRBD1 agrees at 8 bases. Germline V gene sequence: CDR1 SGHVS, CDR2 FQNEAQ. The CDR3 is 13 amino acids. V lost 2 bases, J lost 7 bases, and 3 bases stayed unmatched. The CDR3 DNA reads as TGTGCCAGCAGCTTAATCACAGGGGGTGGCTACACCTTC. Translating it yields CASSLITGGGYTF. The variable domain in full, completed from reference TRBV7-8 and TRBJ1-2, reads GAGVSQSPRYKVAKRGQDVALRCDPISGHVSLFWYQQALGQGPEFLTYFQNEAQLDKSGLPSDRFFAERPEGSVSTLKIQRTQQEDSAVYLCASSLITGGGYTFGSGTRLTVV.

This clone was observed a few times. CDR3 sequence reads: CSARSSEKLFF. The CDR3 bases are TGCAGTGCTAGAAGTAGTGAAAAACTGTTTTTT. The chain uses TRBV20-1 and TRBJ1-4, with unresolved D. Looked up from germline, CDR1 is DFQATT and CDR2 is SNEGSKA (reference sequence). The CDR3 consists of 11 residues. The germline V and J ends were trimmed by 2 bases and 7 bases, with 5 bases remaining between them.